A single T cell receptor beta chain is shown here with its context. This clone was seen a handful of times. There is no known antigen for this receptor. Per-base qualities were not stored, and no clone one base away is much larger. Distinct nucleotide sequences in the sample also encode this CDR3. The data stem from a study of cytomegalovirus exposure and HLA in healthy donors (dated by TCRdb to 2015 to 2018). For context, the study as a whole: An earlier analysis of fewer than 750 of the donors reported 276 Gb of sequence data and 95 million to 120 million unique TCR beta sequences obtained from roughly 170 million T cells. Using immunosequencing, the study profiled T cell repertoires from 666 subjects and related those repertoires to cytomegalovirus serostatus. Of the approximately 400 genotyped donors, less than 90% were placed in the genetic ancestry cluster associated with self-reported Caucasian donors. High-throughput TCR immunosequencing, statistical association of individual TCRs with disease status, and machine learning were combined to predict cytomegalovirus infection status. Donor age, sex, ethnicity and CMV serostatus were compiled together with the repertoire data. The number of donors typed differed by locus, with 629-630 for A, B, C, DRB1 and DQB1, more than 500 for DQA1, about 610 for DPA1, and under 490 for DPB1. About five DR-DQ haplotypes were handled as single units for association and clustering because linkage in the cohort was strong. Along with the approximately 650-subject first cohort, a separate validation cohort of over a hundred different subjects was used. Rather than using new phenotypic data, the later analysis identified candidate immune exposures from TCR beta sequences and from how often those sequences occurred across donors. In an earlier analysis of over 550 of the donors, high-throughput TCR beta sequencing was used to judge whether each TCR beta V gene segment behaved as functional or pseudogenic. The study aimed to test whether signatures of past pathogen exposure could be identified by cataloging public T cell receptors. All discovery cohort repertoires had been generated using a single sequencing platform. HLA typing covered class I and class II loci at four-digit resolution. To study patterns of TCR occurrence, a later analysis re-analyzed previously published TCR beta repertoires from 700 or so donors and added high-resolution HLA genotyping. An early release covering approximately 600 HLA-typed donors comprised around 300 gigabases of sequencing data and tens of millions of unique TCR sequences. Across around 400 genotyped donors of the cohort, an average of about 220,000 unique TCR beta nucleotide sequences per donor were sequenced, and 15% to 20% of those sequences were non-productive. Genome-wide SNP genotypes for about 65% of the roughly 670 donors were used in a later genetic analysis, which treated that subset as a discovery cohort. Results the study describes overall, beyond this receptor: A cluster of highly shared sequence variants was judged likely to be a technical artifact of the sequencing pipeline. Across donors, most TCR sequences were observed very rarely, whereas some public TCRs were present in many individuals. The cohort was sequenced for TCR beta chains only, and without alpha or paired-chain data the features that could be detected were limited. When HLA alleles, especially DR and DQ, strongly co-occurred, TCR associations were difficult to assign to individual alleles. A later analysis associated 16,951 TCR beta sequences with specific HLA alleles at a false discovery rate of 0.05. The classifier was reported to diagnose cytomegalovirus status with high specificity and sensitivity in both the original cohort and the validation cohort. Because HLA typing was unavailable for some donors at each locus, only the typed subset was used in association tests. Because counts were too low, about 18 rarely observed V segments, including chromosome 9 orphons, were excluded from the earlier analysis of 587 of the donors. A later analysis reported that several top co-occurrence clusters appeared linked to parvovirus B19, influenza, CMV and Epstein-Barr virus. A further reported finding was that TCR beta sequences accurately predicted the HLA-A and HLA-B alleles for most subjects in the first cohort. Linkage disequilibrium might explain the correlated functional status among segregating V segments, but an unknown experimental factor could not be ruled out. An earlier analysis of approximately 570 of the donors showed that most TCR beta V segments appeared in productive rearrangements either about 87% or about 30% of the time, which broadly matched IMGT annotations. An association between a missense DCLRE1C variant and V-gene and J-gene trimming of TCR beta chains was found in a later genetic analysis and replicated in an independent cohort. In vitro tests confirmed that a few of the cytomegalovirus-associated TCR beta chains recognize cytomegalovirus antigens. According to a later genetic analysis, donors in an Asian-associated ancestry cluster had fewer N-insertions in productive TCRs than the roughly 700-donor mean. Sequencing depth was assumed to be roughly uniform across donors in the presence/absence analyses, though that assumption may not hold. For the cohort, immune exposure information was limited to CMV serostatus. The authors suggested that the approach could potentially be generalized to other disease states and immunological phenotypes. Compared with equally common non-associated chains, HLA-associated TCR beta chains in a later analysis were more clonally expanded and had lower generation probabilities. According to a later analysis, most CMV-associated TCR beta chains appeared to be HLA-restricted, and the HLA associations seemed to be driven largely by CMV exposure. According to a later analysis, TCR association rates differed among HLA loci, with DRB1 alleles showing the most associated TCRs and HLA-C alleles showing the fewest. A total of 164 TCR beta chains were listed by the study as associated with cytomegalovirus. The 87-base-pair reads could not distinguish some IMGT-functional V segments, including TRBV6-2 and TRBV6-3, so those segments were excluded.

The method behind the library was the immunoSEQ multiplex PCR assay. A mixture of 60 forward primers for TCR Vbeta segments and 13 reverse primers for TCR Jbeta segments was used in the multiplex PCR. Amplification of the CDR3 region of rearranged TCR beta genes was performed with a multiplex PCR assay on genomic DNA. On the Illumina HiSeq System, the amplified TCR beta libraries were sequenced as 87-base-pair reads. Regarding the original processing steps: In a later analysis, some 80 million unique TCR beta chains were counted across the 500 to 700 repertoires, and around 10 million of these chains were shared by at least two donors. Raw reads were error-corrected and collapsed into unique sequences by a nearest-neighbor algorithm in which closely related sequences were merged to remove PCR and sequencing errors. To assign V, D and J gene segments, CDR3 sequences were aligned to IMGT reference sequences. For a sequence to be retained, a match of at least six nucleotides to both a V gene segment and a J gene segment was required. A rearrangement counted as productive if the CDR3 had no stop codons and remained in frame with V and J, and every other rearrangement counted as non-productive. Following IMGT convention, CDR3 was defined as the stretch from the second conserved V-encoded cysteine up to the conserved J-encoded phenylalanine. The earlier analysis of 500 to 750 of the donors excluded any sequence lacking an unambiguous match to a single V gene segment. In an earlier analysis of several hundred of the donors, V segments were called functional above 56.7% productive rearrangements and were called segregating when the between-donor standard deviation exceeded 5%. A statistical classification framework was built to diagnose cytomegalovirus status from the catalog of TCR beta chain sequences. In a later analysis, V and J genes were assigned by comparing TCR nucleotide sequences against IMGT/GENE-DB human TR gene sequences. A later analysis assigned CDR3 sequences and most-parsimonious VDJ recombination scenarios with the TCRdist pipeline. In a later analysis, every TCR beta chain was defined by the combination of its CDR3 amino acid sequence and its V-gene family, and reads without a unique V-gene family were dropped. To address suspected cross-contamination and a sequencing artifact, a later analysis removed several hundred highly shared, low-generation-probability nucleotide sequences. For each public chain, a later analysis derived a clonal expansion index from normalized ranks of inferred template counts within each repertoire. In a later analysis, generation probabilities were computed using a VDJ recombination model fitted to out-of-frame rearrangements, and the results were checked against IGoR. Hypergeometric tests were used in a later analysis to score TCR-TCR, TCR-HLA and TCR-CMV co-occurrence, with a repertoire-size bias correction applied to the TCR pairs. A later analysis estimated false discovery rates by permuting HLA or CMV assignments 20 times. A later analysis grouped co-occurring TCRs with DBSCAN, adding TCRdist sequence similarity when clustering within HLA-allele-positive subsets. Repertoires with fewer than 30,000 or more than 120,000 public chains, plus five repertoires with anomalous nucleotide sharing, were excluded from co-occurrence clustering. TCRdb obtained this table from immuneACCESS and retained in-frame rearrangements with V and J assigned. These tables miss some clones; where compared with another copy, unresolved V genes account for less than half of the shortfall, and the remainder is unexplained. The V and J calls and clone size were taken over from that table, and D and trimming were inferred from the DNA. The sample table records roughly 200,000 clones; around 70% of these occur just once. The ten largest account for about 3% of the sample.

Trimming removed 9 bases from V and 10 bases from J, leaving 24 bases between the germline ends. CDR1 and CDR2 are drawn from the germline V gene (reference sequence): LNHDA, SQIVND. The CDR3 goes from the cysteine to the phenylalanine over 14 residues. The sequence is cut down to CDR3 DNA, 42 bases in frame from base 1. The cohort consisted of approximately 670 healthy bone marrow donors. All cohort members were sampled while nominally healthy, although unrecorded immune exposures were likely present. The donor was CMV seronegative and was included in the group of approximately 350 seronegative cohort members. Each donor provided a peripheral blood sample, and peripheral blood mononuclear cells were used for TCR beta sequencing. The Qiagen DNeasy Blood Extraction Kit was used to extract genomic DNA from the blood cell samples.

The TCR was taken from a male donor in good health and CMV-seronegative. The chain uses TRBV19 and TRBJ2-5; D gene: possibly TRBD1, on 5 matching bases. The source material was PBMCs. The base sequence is TGTGCCAGCAGTTCCCGCAGTGCCCAGGGTGACCAGTACTTC. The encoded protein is CASSSRSAQGDQYF. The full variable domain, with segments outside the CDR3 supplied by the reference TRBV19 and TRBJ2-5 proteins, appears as DGGITQSPKYLFRKEGQNVTLSCEQNLNHDAMYWYRQDPGQGLRLIYYSQIVNDFQKGDIAEGYSVSREKKESFPLTVTSAQKNPTAFYLCASSSRSAQGDQYFGPGTRLLVL.